Below are 4 T cell receptor beta chains sequenced from a single sample in a study of blood T cell repertoires in COVID-19. Here immunoSEQ multiplex PCR was the method, and the copy in TCRdb shows in-frame clones only, minus some. Of 64,000 or so clones listed, approximately 78% are singletons. The specimen was peripheral blood. Every receptor here comes from a human donor in a cohort sampled during active COVID-19.

This sequence joins TRBV3-1 (or the pseudogene TRBV3-2) and TRBJ1-2, with D possibly matching TRBD1 (5 bases). Per germline, CDR1 LGHDT and CDR2 YNNKEL (reference sequence). The CDR3 covers 15 residues. Deletions cut 4 bases from V and 8 bases from J, with 20 bases between. The CDR3 DNA sequence: TGTGCCAGCAGCCCGTCAGGCAGGGCGTCCTCCGGCTACACCTTC. It translates to CASSPSGRASSGYTF.

This clone showed up just a few times. The rearrangement uses TRBV18 and TRBJ2-5; 8 positions agree with TRBD1. V shed 3 bases, J shed 3 bases, and the junction held 9 bases outside the gene matches. The V gene's germline CDR1 is KGHSH and CDR2 LQKENI. The CDR3 runs to 16 residues. The CDR3 sequence: CASSPLRQGIEETQYF. The CDR3 DNA reads as TGTGCCAGCTCACCTCTTCGACAGGGGATAGAAGAGACCCAGTACTTC.

The chain combines TRBV30 with TRBJ2-7, with a possible D match to TRBD1 (6 bases). Germline loops: CDR1 GTSNPN, CDR2 SVGIG (reference sequence). The CDR3 is made up of 12 amino acids. V was pared by 5 bases and J by 0 bases, with 8 bases between. DNA for the CDR3: TGTGCCTGGCAGGGGAACTCCTACGAGCAGTACTTC. The encoded protein is CAWQGNSYEQYF. The full variable domain, completed using reference TRBV30 and TRBJ2-7, is SQTIHQWPATLVQPVGSPLSLECTVEGTSNPNLYWYRQAAGRGLQLLFYSVGIGQISSEVPQNLSASRPQDRQFILSSKKLLLSDSGFYLCAWQGNSYEQYFGPGTRLTVT.

This chain uses TRBV9 with TRBJ2-1, with D tentatively TRBD1 (6 bases). Trimming pared 0 bases from V and 8 bases from J, leaving 15 bases between. Per germline, CDR1 SGDLS and CDR2 YYNGEE. CDR3 length: 15 amino acids. The CDR3 DNA reads TGTGCCAGCAGCGTAGGGATCAGGGGTTTGGATGAGCAGTTCTTC. It is translated as CASSVGIRGLDEQFF.